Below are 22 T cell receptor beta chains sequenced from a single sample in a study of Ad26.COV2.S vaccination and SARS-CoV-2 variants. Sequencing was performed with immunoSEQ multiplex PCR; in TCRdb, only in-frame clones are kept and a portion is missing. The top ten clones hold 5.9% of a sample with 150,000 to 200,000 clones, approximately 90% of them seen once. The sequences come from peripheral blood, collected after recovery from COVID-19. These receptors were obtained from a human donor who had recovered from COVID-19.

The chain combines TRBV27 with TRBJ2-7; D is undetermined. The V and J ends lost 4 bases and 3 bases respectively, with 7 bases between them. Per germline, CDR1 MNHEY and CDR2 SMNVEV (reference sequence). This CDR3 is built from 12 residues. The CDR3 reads CASSSISYEQYF. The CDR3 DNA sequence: TGTGCCAGCAGTTCCATAAGCTACGAGCAGTACTTC.

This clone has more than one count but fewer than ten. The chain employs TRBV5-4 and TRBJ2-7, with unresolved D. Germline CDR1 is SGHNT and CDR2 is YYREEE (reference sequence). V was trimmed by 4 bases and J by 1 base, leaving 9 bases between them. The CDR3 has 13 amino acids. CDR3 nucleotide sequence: TGTGCCAGCAGCCGTTGGTCGTCCTACGAGCAGTACTTC. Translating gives CASSRWSSYEQYF.

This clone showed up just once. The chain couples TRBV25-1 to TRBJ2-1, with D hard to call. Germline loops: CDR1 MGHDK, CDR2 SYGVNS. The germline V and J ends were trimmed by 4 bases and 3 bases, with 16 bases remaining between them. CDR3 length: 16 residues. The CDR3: CASSGSTGNVYNEQFF. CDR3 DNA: TGTGCCAGCAGTGGATCTACTGGAAACGTCTACAATGAGCAGTTCTTC.

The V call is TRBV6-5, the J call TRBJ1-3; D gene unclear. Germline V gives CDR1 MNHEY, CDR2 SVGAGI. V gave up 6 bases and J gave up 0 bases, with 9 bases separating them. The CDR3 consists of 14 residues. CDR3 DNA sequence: TGTGCCAGCAGAGACCCAAGCTCTGGAAACACCATATATTTT. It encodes CASRDPSSGNTIYF.

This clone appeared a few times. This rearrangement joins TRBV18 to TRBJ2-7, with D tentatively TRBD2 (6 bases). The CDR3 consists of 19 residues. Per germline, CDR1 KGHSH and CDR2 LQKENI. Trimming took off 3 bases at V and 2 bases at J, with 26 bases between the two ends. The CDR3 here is CASSPPPGRTGGAPYEQYF. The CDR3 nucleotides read TGTGCCAGCTCACCCCCACCGGGGAGGACGGGCGGGGCTCCCTACGAGCAGTACTTC.

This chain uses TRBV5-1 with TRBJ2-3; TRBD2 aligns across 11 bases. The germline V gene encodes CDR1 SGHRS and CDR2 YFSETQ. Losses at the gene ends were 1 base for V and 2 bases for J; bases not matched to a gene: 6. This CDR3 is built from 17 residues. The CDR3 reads CASSLTSGSSLTDTQYF. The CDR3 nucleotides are TGCGCCAGCAGCTTGACTAGCGGGAGTTCCCTCACAGATACGCAGTATTTT.

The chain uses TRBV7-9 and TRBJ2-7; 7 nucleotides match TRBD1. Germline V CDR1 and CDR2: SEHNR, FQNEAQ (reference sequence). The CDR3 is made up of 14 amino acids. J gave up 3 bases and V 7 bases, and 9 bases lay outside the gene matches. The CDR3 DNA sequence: TGTGCCAGCACCCCTCGAGGGACAGTCTACGAGCAGTACTTC. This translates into CASTPRGTVYEQYF.

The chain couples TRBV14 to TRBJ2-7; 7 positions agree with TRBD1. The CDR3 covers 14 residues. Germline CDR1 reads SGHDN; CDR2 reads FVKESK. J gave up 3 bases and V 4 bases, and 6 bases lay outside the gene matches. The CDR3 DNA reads TGTGCCAGCAGCCTCGCGACAGGGATCTACGAGCAGTACTTC. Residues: CASSLATGIYEQYF.

CDR3 protein: CASGGPGETQYF. Here the CDR3 DNA reads TGTGCCAGCGGAGGGCCCGGAGAGACCCAGTACTTC. The chain has TRBV6-8 and TRBJ2-5, with a tentative D call TRBD2 (6 bases). This CDR3 is 12 amino acids long. Germline-derived CDR1 and CDR2 are MNHGY and SAAAGT. With 8 bases removed from V and 4 bases from J, the gap between germline ends came to 11 bases.

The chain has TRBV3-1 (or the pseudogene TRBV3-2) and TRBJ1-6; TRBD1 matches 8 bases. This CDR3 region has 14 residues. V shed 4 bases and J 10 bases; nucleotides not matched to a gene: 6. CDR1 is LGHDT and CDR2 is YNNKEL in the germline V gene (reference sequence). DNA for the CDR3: TGTGCCAGCAGCCTTTGGACAGGGTACTCACCCCTCCACTTT. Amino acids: CASSLWTGYSPLHF.

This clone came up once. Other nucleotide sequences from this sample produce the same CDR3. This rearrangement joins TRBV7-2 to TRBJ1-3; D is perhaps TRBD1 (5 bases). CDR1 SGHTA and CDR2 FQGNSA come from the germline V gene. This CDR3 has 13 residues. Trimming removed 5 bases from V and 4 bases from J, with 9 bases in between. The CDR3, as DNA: TGTGCCAGCAGCCCAGGGCCCGGAAACACCATATATTTT. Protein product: CASSPGPGNTIYF.

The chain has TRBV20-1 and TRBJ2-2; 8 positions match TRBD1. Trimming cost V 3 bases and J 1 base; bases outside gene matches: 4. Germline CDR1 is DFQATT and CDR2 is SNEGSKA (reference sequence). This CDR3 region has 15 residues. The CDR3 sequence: CSASAGTGNTGELFF. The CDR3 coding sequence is TGCAGTGCTAGTGCTGGGACAGGGAACACCGGGGAGCTGTTTTTT.

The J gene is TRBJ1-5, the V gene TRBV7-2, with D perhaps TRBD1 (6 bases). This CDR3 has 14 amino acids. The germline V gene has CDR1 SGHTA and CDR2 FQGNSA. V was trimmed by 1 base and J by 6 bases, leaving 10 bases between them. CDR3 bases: TGTGCCAGCAGCTTAGTGGTAGGGGGTCAGCCCCAGCATTTT. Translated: CASSLVVGGQPQHF.

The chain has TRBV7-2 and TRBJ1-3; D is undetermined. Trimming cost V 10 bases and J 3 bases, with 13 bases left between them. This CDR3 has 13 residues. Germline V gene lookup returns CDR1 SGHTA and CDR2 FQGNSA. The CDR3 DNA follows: TGTGCCAACCCGGCCGGCTTTGGAAACACCATATATTTT. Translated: CANPAGFGNTIYF.

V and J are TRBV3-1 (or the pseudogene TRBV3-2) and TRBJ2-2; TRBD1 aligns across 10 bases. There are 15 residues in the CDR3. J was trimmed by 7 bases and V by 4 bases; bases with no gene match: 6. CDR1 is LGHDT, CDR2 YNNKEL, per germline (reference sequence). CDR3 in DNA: TGTGCCAGCAGCCCGACAGGGGGCCGGGGCGGGGAGCTGTTTTTT. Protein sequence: CASSPTGGRGGELFF.

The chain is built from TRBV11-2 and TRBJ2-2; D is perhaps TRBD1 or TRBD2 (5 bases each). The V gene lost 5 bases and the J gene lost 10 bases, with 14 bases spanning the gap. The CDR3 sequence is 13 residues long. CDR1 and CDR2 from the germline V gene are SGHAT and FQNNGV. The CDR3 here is CASSLTGGLELFF. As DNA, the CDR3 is TGTGCCAGCAGCCTCACAGGCGGGCTGGAGCTGTTTTTT.

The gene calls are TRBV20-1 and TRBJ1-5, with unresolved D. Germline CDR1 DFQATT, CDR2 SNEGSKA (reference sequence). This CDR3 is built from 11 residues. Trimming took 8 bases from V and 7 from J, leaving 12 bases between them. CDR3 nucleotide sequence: TGCAGTCATGGTTTAGGCCAGCCCCAGCATTTT. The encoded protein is CSHGLGQPQHF.

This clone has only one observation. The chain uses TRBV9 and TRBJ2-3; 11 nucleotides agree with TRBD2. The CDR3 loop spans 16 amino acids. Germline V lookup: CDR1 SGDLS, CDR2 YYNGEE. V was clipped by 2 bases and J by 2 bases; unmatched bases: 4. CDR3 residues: CASSVIAGGPTDTQYF. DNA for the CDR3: TGTGCCAGCAGCGTTATAGCGGGAGGGCCCACAGATACGCAGTATTTT.

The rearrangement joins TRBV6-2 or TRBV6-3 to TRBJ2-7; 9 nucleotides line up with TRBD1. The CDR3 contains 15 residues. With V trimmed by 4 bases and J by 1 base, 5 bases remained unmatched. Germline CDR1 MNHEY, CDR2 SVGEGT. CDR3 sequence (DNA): TGTGCCAGCAGTTCCGGGACAGGGAATTCCTACGAGCAGTACTTC. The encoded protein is CASSSGTGNSYEQYF.

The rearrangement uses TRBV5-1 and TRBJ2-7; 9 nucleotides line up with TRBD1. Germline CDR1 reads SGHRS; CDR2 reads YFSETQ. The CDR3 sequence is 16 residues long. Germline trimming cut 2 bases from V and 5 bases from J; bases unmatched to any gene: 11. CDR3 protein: CASSLAGGTGFHEQYF. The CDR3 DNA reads TGCGCCAGCAGCTTAGCCGGCGGGACAGGGTTCCACGAGCAGTACTTC.

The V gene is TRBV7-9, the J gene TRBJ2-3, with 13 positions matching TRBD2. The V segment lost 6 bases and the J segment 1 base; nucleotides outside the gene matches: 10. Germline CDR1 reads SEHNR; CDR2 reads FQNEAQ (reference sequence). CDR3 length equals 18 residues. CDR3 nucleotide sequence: TGTGCCAGCAGATGGACTAGCGGGAGCGCCTATGGCACAGATACGCAGTATTTT. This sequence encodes CASRWTSGSAYGTDTQYF. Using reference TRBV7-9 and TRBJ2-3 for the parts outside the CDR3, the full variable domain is DTGVSQNPRHKITKRGQNVTFRCDPISEHNRLYWYRQTLGQGPEFLTYFQNEAQLEKSRLLSDRFSAERPKGSFSTLEIQRTEQGDSAMYLCASRWTSGSAYGTDTQYFGPGTRLTVL.

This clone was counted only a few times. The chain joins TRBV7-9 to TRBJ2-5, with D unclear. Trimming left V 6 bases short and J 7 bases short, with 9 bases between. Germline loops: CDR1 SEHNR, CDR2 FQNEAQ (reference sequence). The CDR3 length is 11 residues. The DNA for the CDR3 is TGTGCCAGCAGTCTCGAGAGGACCCAGTACTTC. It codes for CASSLERTQYF.